The 19 T cell receptor beta chains given below trace back to one sample, sequenced in a study of T cells in women clearing cervical HPV infection. The table came from immunoSEQ multiplex PCR; TCRdb's copy has only in-frame clones and leaves some out. The repertoire table contains approximately 39,000 clones. The sequenced material came from blood buffy coat. These TCRs come from a woman between 18 and 75 years old with a cervical HPV16 infection that either progressed to CIN3+ or cleared (not recorded which).

For this clone: Read coverage stops 3 residues before the CDR3 terminus; the germline J gene supplies the remainder. V is TRBV30 and J is TRBJ2-5; 7 bases align to TRBD2. Germline loops: CDR1 GTSNPN, CDR2 SVGIG (reference sequence). The CDR3 sequence is 18 residues long. Trimming cost V 1 base and J 5 bases; bases outside gene matches: 19. The CDR3 DNA, read in part, is TGTGCCTGGAGTGACCCCTGGGTGGGGGGGAACCCCCGGGAGACC. This translates into CAWSDPWVGGNPRET. The entire CDR3 is CAWSDPWVGGNPRETQYF.

CDR3 amino acids: CASSEQGNTEAFF. The CDR3 DNA, read in part, is TGTGCCAGCAGTGAACAGGGGAACACTGAA. The gene calls are TRBV6-1 and TRBJ1-1; weak D call: TRBD1 (5 bases). Coverage ceases 3 residues before the CDR3 finishes, and the germline J gene fills in the end. Germline assignment: CDR1 MNHNS and CDR2 SASEGT. This CDR3 is built from 13 residues. V lost 2 bases to trimming and J lost 1 base, with 5 bases between them.

Comments on this clone: From the germline J gene comes the end of the CDR3, since the read stops 3 residues before it. The V gene is TRBV6-2 or TRBV6-3, the J gene TRBJ2-2; 7 bases fit TRBD1. With 3 bases clipped from V and 3 bases from J, the junction kept 10 bases outside the gene matches. The CDR3 spans 17 residues. CDR1 and CDR2 from the germline V gene are MNHEY and SVGEGT. CDR3 bases read: TGTGCCAGCAGTTATCTCCGCGGGCAGGGGGACACCGGGGAG. This codes for CASSYLRGQGDTGE. The whole CDR3 sequence is CASSYLRGQGDTGELFF.

Comments on this clone: The read ends 3 residues before the CDR3 terminus; that terminus is restored from the germline J gene. The chain combines TRBV5-1 with TRBJ2-2, with 7 bases lining up with TRBD1. With 7 bases clipped from V and 1 base from J, the junction kept 4 bases outside the gene matches. The CDR3 covers 14 residues. Germline V gene sequence: CDR1 SGHRS, CDR2 YFSETQ. The CDR3 is CASSGQKNTGELFF. The part of the CDR3 DNA that was read is TGCGCCAGCTCGGGACAGAAGAACACCGGGGAG.

As for this clone: Coverage ceases 3 residues before the CDR3 finishes, and the germline J gene fills in the end. The chain joins TRBV28 to TRBJ2-7, with unresolved D. This CDR3 has 13 amino acids. From germline, CDR1 is MDHEN and CDR2 SYDVKM. Trimming cost V 10 bases and J 2 bases, with 15 bases left between them. Partial CDR3 DNA: TGTGCCACCCGAAGTAGCCCCCCCTACGAG. Amino acid sequence: CATRSSPPYE. The entire CDR3 protein reads CATRSSPPYEQYF.

The CDR3 DNA, read in part, is TGTGCCCCAGAGCCCCTAGCGGGAGTCTACGAG. Encoded protein: CAPEPLAGVYE. The whole CDR3 region reads CAPEPLAGVYEQYF. V is TRBV9 and J is TRBJ2-7; 10 positions agree with TRBD2. Read sequence stops 3 residues before the CDR3 end, and the germline J gene provides the missing end. Trimming cost V 10 bases and J 3 bases; bases outside gene matches: 10. The CDR3 covers 14 residues. CDR1 is SGDLS and CDR2 is YYNGEE in the germline V gene.

As regards this clone: The read falls 3 residues short of the CDR3 end, and the missing part is taken from the germline J gene. J is TRBJ1-2 and V is TRBV20-1; TRBD1 aligns across 8 bases. The CDR3 sequence is 15 residues long. CDR1 and CDR2 (germline): DFQATT, SNEGSKA (reference sequence). V lost 5 bases to trimming and J lost 2 bases; unmatched junction nucleotides: 10. CDR3 DNA, as far as it was read: TGCAGTGCTCCCCCGGGACAGGCTGGAAACTATGGC. Its protein product is CSAPPGQAGNYG. The entire CDR3 protein reads CSAPPGQAGNYGYTF.

In the case of this clone: Read coverage stops 3 residues before the CDR3 terminus; the germline J gene supplies the remainder. The chain carries TRBV9 and TRBJ1-2; D possibly corresponds to TRBD1 (6 bases). V dropped 0 bases and J dropped 0 bases, with 15 bases sitting between them. CDR1 and CDR2 from the germline V gene are SGDLS and YYNGEE. This CDR3 comprises 17 residues. Partial CDR3 DNA: TGTGCCAGCAGCGTAGCTACTGGGGGCAGTACTAACTATGGC. Translated, it gives CASSVATGGSTNYG. The entire CDR3 is CASSVATGGSTNYGYTF.

With regard to this clone: Read data end 3 residues before the CDR3 end; the end is taken from the germline J gene. V usage is TRBV27 and J usage is TRBJ2-7; 7 bases are shared with TRBD1. In germline, CDR1 is MNHEY, CDR2 SMNVEV (reference sequence). V lost 3 bases and J lost 1; bases outside the gene matches: 0. The CDR3 is 13 residues long. CDR3 DNA, as far as it was read: TGTGCCAGCAGTTTGGGACAGTCCTACGAG. Amino acid sequence: CASSLGQSYE. The whole CDR3 sequence is CASSLGQSYEQYF.

On this clone itself: The sequenced fragment ends 3 residues before the CDR3 boundary, so the rest is inferred from the germline J gene. J is TRBJ1-2 and V is TRBV28; 8 bases are a match to TRBD1. Germline CDR1 is MDHEN and CDR2 is SYDVKM. The CDR3 length is 15 residues. After removal of 4 bases from V and 4 bases from J, the junction contained 8 bases not matched to a gene. This chain's CDR3 is CASSSHPGGRYGYTF. CDR3 DNA, as far as it was read: TGTGCCAGCAGTTCCCACCCAGGGGGCCGCTATGGC.

A remark on this clone: The read gets to within 3 residues of the CDR3 end, and the germline J gene fills in the rest. The J gene is TRBJ2-3, the V gene TRBV7-2, with D unresolved. The CDR3 totals 13 residues. V was trimmed by 5 bases and J by 0 bases, leaving 6 bases between them. Germline V gene sequence: CDR1 SGHTA, CDR2 FQGNSA. CDR3 bases read: TGTGCCAGCAGCCACAGCAGCACAGATACG. Its protein product is CASSHSSTDT. The entire CDR3 protein is CASSHSSTDTQYF.

Turning to this clone: The read is 3 residues too short to cover the CDR3 end, so that end is filled in from the germline J gene. This chain joins TRBV27 and TRBJ2-7, with 8 bases that match TRBD1. V lost 0 bases and J lost 2; bases outside the gene matches: 3. The CDR3 covers 15 residues. Germline-derived CDR1 and CDR2 are MNHEY and SMNVEV (reference sequence). CDR3: CASSLSGTGAYEQYF. Partial CDR3 DNA: TGTGCCAGCAGTTTATCCGGGACAGGCGCCTACGAG.

Turning to this clone: The read falls 3 residues short of the CDR3 end, and the missing part is taken from the germline J gene. The chain couples TRBV19 to TRBJ1-2, with 9 bases aligning to TRBD1. The CDR3 has 14 residues. With 6 bases clipped from V and 4 bases from J, the junction kept 6 bases outside the gene matches. Per germline, CDR1 LNHDA and CDR2 SQIVND (reference sequence). This CDR3 is CASRARDRAYGYTF. CDR3 DNA, as far as it was read: TGTGCCAGTAGGGCCCGGGACAGGGCCTATGGC.

By frequency, this clone is medium-sized. The DNA ends 3 residues before the CDR3 does, and the rest of the CDR3 is filled in from the germline J gene. This sequence joins TRBV6-2 or TRBV6-3 and TRBJ1-1, with TRBD1 matching over 7 bases. In germline, CDR1 is MNHEY, CDR2 SVGEGT. CDR3 length: 14 residues. CDR3 DNA, as far as it was read: TGTGCCAGCAAAGGGGGCAGGGGGTTACTTCGA. Protein: CASKGGRGLLR. The whole CDR3 region reads CASKGGRGLLRAFF.

For this clone: The sequence runs out 3 residues before the end of the CDR3; the remainder is reconstructed from the germline J gene. The chain uses TRBV28 and TRBJ1-2; tentative D call: TRBD1 (5 bases). Trimming pared 5 bases from V and 5 bases from J, leaving 15 bases between. CDR3 length: 14 residues. Per germline, CDR1 MDHEN and CDR2 SYDVKM. CDR3 bases read: TGTGCCAGCAGTCGAAACCGGGACTATTATGGC. Translating it yields CASSRNRDYYG. The whole CDR3 reads CASSRNRDYYGYTF.

Turning to this clone: The read terminates 3 residues before the CDR3 end, so the remaining end is supplied by the germline J gene. This rearrangement joins TRBV29-1 to TRBJ1-6; D not resolved. The CDR3 is 13 residues long. V lost 4 bases to trimming and J lost 10 bases, with 14 bases between them. CDR1 is SQVTM, CDR2 ANQGSEA, per germline. The part of the CDR3 DNA that was read is TGCAGCGTTGCTACGGCAGGCGAATCACCC. The encoded protein is CSVATAGESP. The complete CDR3 protein is CSVATAGESPLHF.

The DNA read from the CDR3 is TGTGCCTGGAGTGCTCAGGGAGTGAACGAG. Translating gives CAWSAQGVNE. The whole CDR3 sequence reads CAWSAQGVNEQYF. This sequence joins TRBV30 and TRBJ2-7; D tentatively fits TRBD1 or TRBD2 (5 bases each). The read stops 3 residues short of the end of the CDR3; the missing end is completed from the germline J gene. V was shortened by 1 base and J by 5 bases, with 12 bases between the two germline ends. The CDR3 runs 13 residues. Per germline, CDR1 GTSNPN and CDR2 SVGIG (reference sequence).

Remarks on this clone: Read data end 3 residues before the CDR3 end; the end is taken from the germline J gene. J is TRBJ1-1 and V is TRBV2; D ambiguous. The CDR3 is 16 amino acids. CDR1 is SNHLY, CDR2 FYNNEI, per germline. Between the trimmed V and J ends, which lost 4 bases and 5 bases, there was a span of 20 bases. The CDR3 bases that were read are TGTGCCAGCAGTGTAGGGCACCCCTTAAGAGGGACTGAA. This encodes CASSVGHPLRGTE. The full CDR3 sequence reads CASSVGHPLRGTEAFF.

As to this clone: Coverage ceases 3 residues before the CDR3 finishes, and the germline J gene fills in the end. This chain uses TRBV6-2 or TRBV6-3 with TRBJ2-5; 11 bases align to TRBD2. V was clipped by 5 bases and J by 5 bases; unmatched bases: 7. Germline lookup yields CDR1 MNHEY and CDR2 SVGEGT. The CDR3 totals 15 residues. CDR3 DNA, as far as it was read: TGTGCCAGCAGTAAAGCCCTAGCGGGAGGTGAGACC. Its translation: CASSKALAGGET. In full, the CDR3 reads CASSKALAGGETQYF.